This T cell receptor (beta chain) was captured in a study of CD8 T cells in ankylosing spondylitis. Study-wide points: Before this, some motif variants had been reported in reactive arthritis synovial fluid and blood. Relatively scarce in peripheral blood, disease-linked clones were CD8+. There was reportedly significant enrichment of clones that were disease-linked in matched ankylosing spondylitis synovial fluid.

The CDR3 spans 18 residues. The ends lost 4 bases at V and 2 bases at J; junction bases unmatched: 15. Germline CDR1 SGHNT, CDR2 YYREEE (reference sequence). Libraries of TCR beta came from quantitative 5'-RACE with molecular barcodes. TCRdb ran MiXCR on the 5' RACE reads and lists one entry per CDR3 protein. The sample holds about 220,000 distinct CDR3 sequences, roughly 25% seen once. At least ten counts were recorded for this clonotype. As yet, its antigen is unknown. The clonotype comes from a male donor with ankylosing spondylitis or in good health (not recorded which). The V call is TRBV5-4, the J call TRBJ2-3; 8 bases agree with TRBD2. Sequences were obtained from blood, either unsorted or a sorted T cell fraction (not recorded which). CDR3 sequence (DNA): TGTGCCAGCAGCAACGGCTTAGCGGGACCATACTACACAGATACGCAGTATTTT. It translates to CASSNGLAGPYYTDTQYF.